One TCR beta chain is described in this entry. These data belong to a study of blood T cell repertoires in COVID-19. The overall study: Collection of acute and convalescent COVID-19 samples took place in the United States, Italy and Spain.

The CDR3 runs 14 residues. Sequencing used immunoSEQ multiplex PCR; TCRdb keeps in-frame clones, though not all of them. The sample consists of hundreds of thousands of clones, 85% to 90% of them appearing once. V is TRBV21-1 and J is TRBJ2-5; the table's D gene call, TRBD1, was not cross checked with the DNA. TRBV21-1 is a pseudogene. This receptor was obtained from a woman aged 40 to 55 who had recovered from COVID-19. What was sequenced was peripheral blood. The CDR3 here is CASGWGDSKRTQYF. CDR3 nucleotide sequence: TGTGCCAGCGGGTGGGGGGACAGCAAGAGGACCCAGTACTTC.